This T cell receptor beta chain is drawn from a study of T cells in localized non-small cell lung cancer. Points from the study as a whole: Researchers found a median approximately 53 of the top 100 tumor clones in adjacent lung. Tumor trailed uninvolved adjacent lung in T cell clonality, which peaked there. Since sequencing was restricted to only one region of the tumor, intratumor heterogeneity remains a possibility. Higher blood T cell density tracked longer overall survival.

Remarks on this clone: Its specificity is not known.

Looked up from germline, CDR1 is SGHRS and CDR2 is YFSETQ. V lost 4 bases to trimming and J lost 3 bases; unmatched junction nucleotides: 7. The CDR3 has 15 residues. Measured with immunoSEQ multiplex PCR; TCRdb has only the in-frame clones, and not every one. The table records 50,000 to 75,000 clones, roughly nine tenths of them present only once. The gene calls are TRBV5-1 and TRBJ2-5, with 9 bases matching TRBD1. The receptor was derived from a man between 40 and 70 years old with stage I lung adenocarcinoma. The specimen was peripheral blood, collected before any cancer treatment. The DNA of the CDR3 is TGCGCCAGCAGCCTCCTGGGGACAGGGAAAGAGACCCAGTACTTC. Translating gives CASSLLGTGKETQYF.